These T cell receptor beta chains were read from a single sample in a study of OX40 agonist ivuxolimab in advanced cancers. TCRdb's table, derived via immunoSEQ multiplex PCR, lists solely in-frame clones and lacks some. The table has about 94,000 clones, roughly 84% seen once. Sequenced material: CD4+ or CD8+ T cells sorted from blood, taken in a trial of the OX40 agonist ivuxolimab. These receptors were taken from an adult with an advanced solid tumor such as melanoma, head and neck, liver or kidney cancer. The CDR3 runs from the conserved cysteine through the conserved F or W. The order of the fields is V gene, clone size, J gene, D gene, CDR3 DNA, CDR3 protein. The D gene is left open where the match is weak. Some rows mark clone size as missing; the rest say once, few, many or name a class of expanded clone.

v_call: TRBV5-1; clone_size: -; j_call: TRBJ2-2; d_call: -; cdr3_nt: TGCGCCAGCAGCTTGGATACCGGACTCCCTACCGGGGAGCTGTTTTTT; cdr3_aa: CASSLDTGLPTGELFF
v_call: TRBV6-9; clone_size: -; j_call: TRBJ1-5; d_call: -; cdr3_nt: TGTGCCAGCAGTTATCGGTTGCAGGGCCGGGGGGATATTGACAATCAGCCCCAGCATTTT; cdr3_aa: CASSYRLQGRGDIDNQPQHF
v_call: TRBV7-2; clone_size: -; j_call: TRBJ1-2; d_call: -; cdr3_nt: TGTGCCAGCAGCTTAGAGCCCGTCTATGGCTACACCTTC; cdr3_aa: CASSLEPVYGYTF
v_call: TRBV5-4; clone_size: -; j_call: TRBJ2-1; d_call: -; cdr3_nt: TGTGCCAGCAGCTCGGGGACCTCATACAATGAGCAGTTCTTC; cdr3_aa: CASSSGTSYNEQFF
v_call: TRBV18; clone_size: -; j_call: TRBJ1-2; d_call: -; cdr3_nt: TGTGCCAGCTCACCATCTCTGGACTCCACTAACTATGGCTACACCTTC; cdr3_aa: CASSPSLDSTNYGYTF
v_call: TRBV9; clone_size: once; j_call: TRBJ1-4; d_call: -; cdr3_nt: TGTGCCAGCAGCGACAGGCGTGGGGGTTATGAAAAACTGTTTTTT; cdr3_aa: CASSDRRGGYEKLFF
v_call: TRBV2; clone_size: -; j_call: TRBJ2-7; d_call: -; cdr3_nt: TGTGCCGGTTCTCGACAGCCTTCCTACGAGCAGTACTTC; cdr3_aa: CAGSRQPSYEQYF
v_call: TRBV2; clone_size: -; j_call: TRBJ2-7; d_call: TRBD2; cdr3_nt: TGTGCCAGCAGTAAGGAAGCGGGGGGCGCCTACGAGCAGTACTTC; cdr3_aa: CASSKEAGGAYEQYF
v_call: TRBV6-5; clone_size: -; j_call: TRBJ1-2; d_call: -; cdr3_nt: TGTGCCAGCGAGGGTCGGTCTGACACCTTC; cdr3_aa: CASEGRSDTF
v_call: TRBV18; clone_size: -; j_call: TRBJ1-2; d_call: TRBD1; cdr3_nt: TGTGCCAGCTCACCCGGGGACAGGGCGGCTGGCTACACCTTC; cdr3_aa: CASSPGDRAAGYTF